These 32 T cell receptor beta chains came from one sample sequenced in a study of cytomegalovirus exposure and HLA in healthy donors. The data were produced by immunoSEQ multiplex PCR, yet TCRdb's version contains in-frame clones alone and is incomplete. Of approximately 170,000 clones listed, around 90% are singletons. Sequencing was performed on PBMCs. These receptor sequences come from a woman younger than 30 in good health and CMV-seropositive.

This clone was counted once. This chain links TRBV28 with TRBJ2-7; D not certain. The germline V gene encodes CDR1 MDHEN and CDR2 SYDVKM. The CDR3 runs to 13 residues. V was cut by 2 bases and J by 3 bases, with 8 bases left in between. The CDR3 here is CASSLGRLYEQYF. CDR3 bases: TGTGCCAGCAGTTTAGGGCGCCTCTACGAGCAGTACTTC.

The chain recombines TRBV10-2 with TRBJ1-6, with D possibly TRBD1 on 6 matching bases. Trimming stripped 1 base from V and 2 bases from J, with 12 bases between. CDR1 is WSHSY and CDR2 is SAAADI in the germline V gene. CDR3 length: 17 amino acids. The CDR3 loop reads CASSEWAGETYNSPLHF. The CDR3 bases are TGCGCCAGCAGTGAGTGGGCAGGGGAAACCTATAATTCACCCCTCCACTTT.

The V call is TRBV6-5, the J call TRBJ1-2; D might be TRBD1 (6 bases). The V and J ends lost 6 bases and 4 bases respectively, with 18 bases between them. The CDR3 runs to 15 residues. Germline CDR1 and CDR2: MNHEY and SVGAGI. CDR3 region: CASSPGVGAGYGYTF. CDR3 DNA sequence: TGTGCCAGCAGCCCCGGCGTGGGGGCTGGCTATGGCTACACCTTC.

CDR3 sequence: CASSQDAGGYTEAFF. The CDR3 DNA reads as TGCGCCAGCAGCCAAGATGCAGGAGGATACACTGAAGCTTTCTTT. This chain connects TRBV4-1 to TRBJ1-1, with D hard to call. The germline CDR1 and CDR2 sequences are MGHRA and YSYEKL. This CDR3 is 15 amino acids long. Trimming took 0 bases from V and 3 from J, leaving 11 bases between them.

The chain combines TRBV7-8 with TRBJ1-3, with a tentative D call TRBD1 (6 bases). The CDR3 contains 15 residues. The germline CDR1 and CDR2 sequences are SGHVS and FQNEAQ. The ends were cut back, 5 bases at V and 6 bases at J, with 17 bases in the middle. Here the CDR3 reads CASSVRGLGANTIYF. The CDR3 DNA sequence: TGTGCCAGCAGCGTCCGGGGCCTGGGGGCAAACACCATATATTTT.

The chain carries TRBV27 and TRBJ2-5; 7 bases align to TRBD1. V shed 2 bases and J 4 bases; nucleotides not matched to a gene: 7. The germline V gene has CDR1 MNHEY and CDR2 SMNVEV (reference sequence). The CDR3 totals 15 residues. The CDR3 region is CASSLLRTGGETQYF. In DNA form, the CDR3 reads TGTGCCAGCAGTTTACTCCGGACAGGAGGAGAGACCCAGTACTTC.

This clone turned up a few times. This chain connects TRBV5-4 to TRBJ1-2; the D is unclear. Trimming cost V 5 bases and J 2 bases, with 13 bases left between them. Germline V lookup: CDR1 SGHNT, CDR2 YYREEE (reference sequence). CDR3 length: 14 residues. CDR3 loop: CASSRRRENYGYTF. CDR3 nucleotide sequence: TGTGCCAGCAGTCGACGGAGGGAGAACTATGGCTACACCTTC.

The genes are TRBV9 and TRBJ2-1; the D is unclear. V lost 0 bases to trimming and J lost 0 bases, with 10 bases between them. The germline V gene has CDR1 SGDLS and CDR2 YYNGEE. This CDR3 has 16 residues. The CDR3 loop is CASSVASQFSYNEQFF. CDR3 bases: TGTGCCAGCAGCGTAGCTTCCCAGTTCTCCTACAATGAGCAGTTCTTC.

The J gene is TRBJ2-4, the V gene TRBV14; 10 bases match TRBD1. The CDR3 length is 19 residues. Germline CDR1 reads SGHDN; CDR2 reads FVKESK. V shed 4 bases, J shed 0 bases, and the junction held 12 bases outside the gene matches. This CDR3 reads CASSPSRDRGPLAKNIQYF. The CDR3 DNA follows: TGTGCCAGCAGCCCATCCCGGGACAGGGGACCCCTAGCCAAAAACATTCAGTACTTC.

The chain carries TRBV4-1 and TRBJ2-7; D unclear. The CDR3 loop spans 13 amino acids. Germline CDR1 and CDR2: MGHRA and YSYEKL. Trimming pared 4 bases from V and 3 bases from J, leaving 10 bases between. As DNA, the CDR3 is TGCGCCAGCAGCCTCGATCCCGGCTACGAGCAGTACTTC. Translated, it gives CASSLDPGYEQYF.

This rearrangement joins TRBV5-6 to TRBJ2-1; 8 bases match TRBD2. This CDR3 has 17 amino acids. Unmatched junction bases numbered 7, after V lost 1 base and J lost 1 base. Germline V gene lookup returns CDR1 SGHDT and CDR2 YYEEEE. CDR3 in amino acids: CASSLSSGGKSYNEQFF. In DNA form, the CDR3 reads TGTGCCAGCAGCTTGTCCAGCGGGGGAAAATCCTACAATGAGCAGTTCTTC.

The chain recombines TRBV27 with TRBJ2-2; perhaps TRBD2 as D (7 bases). CDR3 length: 14 residues. Per the germline V gene, CDR1 is MNHEY and CDR2 is SMNVEV (reference sequence). Trimming removed 6 bases at V and 4 bases at J, with 12 bases between. CDR3 coding DNA: TGTGCCAGCAGCCAGGGGAGGGGCACCGGGGAGCTGTTTTTT. This gives the protein CASSQGRGTGELFF.

The rearrangement links TRBV5-5 to TRBJ1-5; D call uncertain. Germline assignment: CDR1 SGHKS and CDR2 YYEKEE (reference sequence). The CDR3 spans 18 residues. Trimming shortened V by 3 bases and J by 6 bases, and 25 bases separated the two germline ends. The CDR3 is CASSSLPGGQEVGQPQHF. DNA for the CDR3: TGTGCCAGCAGCTCACTCCCGGGAGGGCAGGAGGTTGGTCAGCCCCAGCATTTT.

This sequence joins TRBV5-1 and TRBJ2-7; no definite D call. The CDR3 has 13 residues. CDR1 is SGHRS, CDR2 YFSETQ, per germline. The V gene lost 1 base and the J gene lost 0 bases, with 5 bases spanning the gap. This chain's CDR3 is CASSLFSSYEQYF. CDR3 sequence (DNA): TGCGCCAGCAGCTTGTTCAGCTCCTACGAGCAGTACTTC. Full variable domain (rest looked up from reference TRBV5-1 and TRBJ2-7): KAGVTQTPRYLIKTRGQQVTLSCSPISGHRSVSWYQQTPGQGLQFLFEYFSETQRNKGNFPGRFSGRQFSNSRSEMNVSTLELGDSALYLCASSLFSSYEQYFGPGTRLTVT.

The CDR3 DNA sequence: TGTGCCAGCAGCCAAGTGGCTCAGCGAGAAGAGACCCAGTACTTC. Its protein product is CASSQVAQREETQYF. The chain carries TRBV4-2 and TRBJ2-5; no firm D call. Deletions cut 1 base from V and 3 bases from J, with 12 bases between. The CDR3 loop spans 15 amino acids. The germline V gene encodes CDR1 LGHNA and CDR2 YNFKEQ.

Written as DNA, the CDR3 is TGCGCCAGCAGCCCCGGGGGACCCGATCGAGGCTACACCTTC. Translation: CASSPGGPDRGYTF. The chain is built from TRBV5-1 and TRBJ1-2; D might be TRBD1 (5 bases). The CDR3 has 14 amino acids. Germline CDR1 is SGHRS and CDR2 is YFSETQ. Trimming pared 4 bases from V and 8 bases from J, leaving 18 bases between.

This chain connects TRBV5-1 to TRBJ2-1; 8 bases agree with TRBD2. The V segment lost 6 bases and the J segment 8 bases; nucleotides outside the gene matches: 10. This CDR3 has 14 amino acids. Germline V gene data show CDR1 as SGHRS and CDR2 as YFSETQ. The CDR3 coding sequence is TGCGCCAGCACCGCCCTCGGGCGGGAGGATGAGCAGTTCTTC. Protein product: CASTALGREDEQFF.

The J gene is TRBJ2-2, the V gene TRBV5-1, with 11 bases that match TRBD1. The CDR3 is made up of 16 amino acids. V was clipped by 5 bases and J by 4 bases; unmatched bases: 7. CDR1 and CDR2 (germline): SGHRS, YFSETQ. CDR3 DNA: TGCGCCAGCAGTCTTGGACAGGGGGCTGGCACCGGGGAGCTGTTTTTT. Translation gives CASSLGQGAGTGELFF.

The rearrangement links TRBV5-3 to TRBJ2-7; TRBD2 might be the D (6 bases). TRBV5-3 is known as an ORF, though its function is uncertain. This CDR3 spans 15 amino acids. The V end lost 2 bases, the J end lost 3 bases, and 15 bases lay between the germline ends. DNA of the CDR3: TGTGCCAGAAGCTTTGGACGGGAGAACCTCTACGAGCAGTACTTC. It encodes CARSFGRENLYEQYF.

The V call is TRBV19, the J call TRBJ1-1; tentatively, D is TRBD1 (6 bases). The CDR3 loop spans 14 amino acids. Germline CDR1 and CDR2: LNHDA and SQIVND (reference sequence). V dropped 7 bases and J dropped 0 bases, with 12 bases sitting between them. CDR3: CASIDGQLNTEAFF. In DNA, the CDR3 is TGTGCCAGTATAGACGGACAGTTGAACACTGAAGCTTTCTTT.

The chain combines TRBV25-1 with TRBJ2-6; TRBD2 agrees at 8 bases. This CDR3 region has 18 residues. Germline V gene data show CDR1 as MGHDK and CDR2 as SYGVNS. J gave up 4 bases and V 4 bases, and 12 bases lay outside the gene matches. The CDR3 loop is CASSASGAGVAGANVLTF. The CDR3 coding sequence is TGTGCCAGCAGTGCGTCGGGAGCGGGAGTTGCCGGGGCCAACGTCCTGACTTTC. The full variable domain, with the rest looked up from reference TRBV25-1 and TRBJ2-6, is EADIYQTPRYLVIGTGKKITLECSQTMGHDKMYWYQQDPGMELHLIHYSYGVNSTEKGDLSSESTVSRIRTEHFPLTLESARPSHTSQYLCASSASGAGVAGANVLTFGAGSRLTVL.

This chain joins TRBV5-5 and TRBJ1-5; unclear D gene. V was pared by 0 bases and J by 1 base, with 11 bases between. Germline V gene lookup returns CDR1 SGHKS and CDR2 YYEKEE (reference sequence). CDR3 size: 16 residues. The CDR3 bases are TGTGCCAGCAGCTTGGTAATGACACTCAGCAATCAGCCCCAGCATTTT. Its translation is CASSLVMTLSNQPQHF. Using reference TRBV5-5 and TRBJ1-5 for the parts outside the CDR3, the full variable domain is DAGVTQSPTHLIKTRGQQVTLRCSPISGHKSVSWYQQVLGQGPQFIFQYYEKEERGRGNFPDRFSARQFPNYSSELNVNALLLGDSALYLCASSLVMTLSNQPQHFGDGTRLSIL.

As to this clone: Other DNA sequences in the same sample also yield this CDR3. The CDR3 coding sequence is TGTGCCAGTAGTGACCCGAGGGGGCCCAACACTGAAGCTTTCTTT. Protein: CASSDPRGPNTEAFF. This sequence joins TRBV19 and TRBJ1-1; 7 bases map to TRBD1. This CDR3 has 15 amino acids. Germline CDR1 and CDR2: LNHDA and SQIVND (reference sequence). Trimming took 5 bases from V and 2 from J; bases not matched to a gene: 8.

The V call is TRBV5-3, the J call TRBJ1-1, with D uncertain. TRBV5-3 is reported as an ORF; its role is uncertain. The CDR3 runs to 10 residues. V was pared by 4 bases and J by 7 bases, with 5 bases between. The CDR3: CARSASEAFF. CDR3 DNA: TGTGCCAGAAGCGCGAGTGAAGCTTTCTTT.

In its sample, this clone was seen a few times. This chain joins TRBV6-1 and TRBJ2-2; possibly TRBD1 for D (5 bases). The CDR3 length is 13 residues. Trimming shortened V by 5 bases and J by 10 bases, and 14 bases separated the two germline ends. Germline CDR1 MNHNS, CDR2 SASEGT. CDR3 protein: CASSPDSHAELFF. CDR3 nucleotides: TGTGCCAGCAGTCCAGACAGCCATGCGGAGCTGTTTTTT.

This clone was counted a single time. V is TRBV5-1 and J is TRBJ1-2, with D perhaps TRBD1 (6 bases). Germline V gene sequence: CDR1 SGHRS, CDR2 YFSETQ. CDR3 length: 13 residues. The V gene lost 3 bases and the J gene lost 4 bases, with 10 bases spanning the gap. The CDR3 loop is CASSYGTFYGYTF. The CDR3, as DNA: TGCGCCAGCAGCTACGGGACATTCTATGGCTACACCTTC.

The genes are TRBV5-1 and TRBJ2-7; 8 bases fit TRBD1. Germline assignment: CDR1 SGHRS and CDR2 YFSETQ. The junction had 10 bases not matched to a gene; V was cut back by 3 bases and J by 5 bases. The CDR3 runs 15 residues. For the CDR3, the DNA is TGCGCCAGCAGCTCTGTAGGACAGGGTACCGACGAGCAGTACTTC. It specifies CASSSVGQGTDEQYF.

The CDR3 DNA is TGTGCCAGCAGTGAAGCGGGGGGCTCCTACAATGAGCAGTTCTTC. It specifies CASSEAGGSYNEQFF. The chain joins TRBV6-4 to TRBJ2-1; 9 bases fit TRBD2. The junction had 0 bases not matched to a gene; V was cut back by 3 bases and J by 0 bases. Germline CDR1 is MRHNA and CDR2 is SNTAGT. This CDR3 comprises 15 residues.

The chain couples TRBV6-6 to TRBJ2-7, with D perhaps matching TRBD1 (5 bases). CDR3 length: 12 amino acids. Germline CDR1 and CDR2: MNHNY and SVGAGI (reference sequence). V was pared by 5 bases and J by 6 bases, with 11 bases between. DNA for the CDR3: TGTGCCAGCAGTCCAGGGTCAGGCGAGCAGTACTTC. Amino acid sequence: CASSPGSGEQYF.

This clone was detected once. V and J are TRBV12-5 and TRBJ2-5; maybe TRBD1 (5 bases). Germline assignment: CDR1 LGHNT and CDR2 FRNRAP. CDR3 length: 17 amino acids. Trimming took off 0 bases at V and 0 bases at J, with 14 bases between the two ends. This chain's CDR3 is CASGLVVGPQYQETQYF. In nucleotides, the CDR3 is TGTGCTAGTGGTTTGGTGGTGGGGCCCCAGTACCAAGAGACCCAGTACTTC.

The rearrangement uses TRBV10-3 and TRBJ1-2; 11 bases align to TRBD1. This CDR3 comprises 16 residues. J gave up 4 bases and V 7 bases, and 11 bases lay outside the gene matches. The germline CDR1 and CDR2 sequences are ENHRY and SYGVKD. CDR3 sequence: CAINQWGQGVGYGYTF. The CDR3 nucleotides are TGTGCCATCAACCAATGGGGACAGGGGGTTGGCTATGGCTACACCTTC.

The gene calls are TRBV5-1 and TRBJ2-2, with 10 nucleotides matching TRBD1. The germline gives CDR1 SGHRS, CDR2 YFSETQ. The V and J ends lost 2 bases and 1 base, in that order; junction bases with no gene match: 2. This CDR3 is 16 amino acids long. The CDR3 reads CASSFRTGGNTGELFF. The CDR3 DNA sequence: TGCGCCAGCAGCTTCAGGACAGGGGGGAACACCGGGGAGCTGTTTTTT. The full variable domain, completed using reference TRBV5-1 and TRBJ2-2, is KAGVTQTPRYLIKTRGQQVTLSCSPISGHRSVSWYQQTPGQGLQFLFEYFSETQRNKGNFPGRFSGRQFSNSRSEMNVSTLELGDSALYLCASSFRTGGNTGELFFGEGSRLTVL.